The text below deals with one TCR beta chain. The junction shows a germline mismatch at one end, possibly a read error. The sample belongs to a study of blood T cell repertoires in COVID-19. The table came from immunoSEQ multiplex PCR; TCRdb's copy has only in-frame clones and leaves some out. Of 100,000 or so clones in the sample, around four fifths were seen once. The CDR3 length is 15 residues. The germline V gene has CDR1 SSHAT and CDR2 FNYEAQ (reference sequence). The chain recombines TRBV7-7 with TRBJ2-3, with D perhaps TRBD2 (6 bases). The receptor's source is a human donor in a cohort sampled during active COVID-19. Sequencing used peripheral blood. CDR3 sequence reads: CASSRGGIGTDTQYF. CDR3 nucleotide sequence: TGTGCTAGCAGTCGTGGGGGGATAGGCACAGATACGCAGTATTTT.